The 11 T cell receptor beta chains below were found in one sample sequenced in a study of T cells expressing NK-cell markers. TCRdb reworked the 5' RACE reads into one entry per CDR3 protein, no DNA. The specimen's table records roughly 390,000 distinct CDR3 sequences. The sample consisted of blood T cells: a sorted CD56 or NKG2C T cell subset, CD4+ or CD8+ T cells, or bulk PBMC T cells (not recorded which). The receptors shown here come from a woman aged 45 to 65 in good health.

The chain is built from TRBV29-1 and TRBJ1-4; TCRdb lists TRBD1, though no DNA is available to test this call. The CDR3 totals 16 residues. Per germline, CDR1 SQVTM and CDR2 ANQGSEA. The CDR3 loop reads CSVGEGSGTTNEKLFF.

The genes are TRBV25-1 and TRBJ2-2; TCRdb gives TRBD1 as the D gene, but with no DNA this cannot be confirmed. Germline loops: CDR1 MGHDK, CDR2 SYGVNS. The CDR3 runs to 13 residues. This chain's CDR3 is CASSGQAVGELFF. The full variable domain, with the rest looked up from reference TRBV25-1 and TRBJ2-2, is EADIYQTPRYLVIGTGKKITLECSQTMGHDKMYWYQQDPGMELHLIHYSYGVNSTEKGDLSSESTVSRIRTEHFPLTLESARPSHTSQYLCASSGQAVGELFFGEGSRLTVL.

The V and J genes are TRBV12-3 or TRBV12-4 and TRBJ2-2; the D gene TCRdb calls, TRBD1, cannot be checked with no DNA. The CDR3 length is 16 residues. The CDR3 loop is CASSLSRGLDTGELFF.

The chain uses TRBV6-2 or TRBV6-3 and TRBJ1-2. The CDR3 is 13 amino acids. Per germline, CDR1 MNHEY and CDR2 SVGEGT. CDR3 residues: CASSTRLSNGYTF.

The rearrangement joins TRBV6-5 to TRBJ2-5; no DNA is available, so the TRBD1 call from TCRdb remains unchecked. The germline V gene encodes CDR1 MNHEY and CDR2 SVGAGI. This CDR3 has 18 amino acids. The CDR3 sequence: CASSPGTGGSSRRETQYF.

This chain joins TRBV11-2 and TRBJ2-4; the TCRdb D gene call, TRBD1, has no DNA to confirm it. Germline V gives CDR1 SGHAT, CDR2 FQNNGV. This CDR3 contains 19 residues. The CDR3 loop reads CASSLVAGQGGLAKNIQYF.

The V and J genes are TRBV12-3 or TRBV12-4 and TRBJ2-5. The CDR3 consists of 16 residues. CDR3 sequence: CASSLAQGSRRETQYF.

The chain combines TRBV13 with TRBJ2-3. The CDR3 extends over 14 amino acids. Germline-derived CDR1 and CDR2 are PRHDT and FYEKMQ (reference sequence). This CDR3 reads CASSPQLAPDTQYF.

The chain uses TRBV20-1 and TRBJ2-1; TCRdb indicates TRBD2, and absent DNA this call remains unverified. The length of the CDR3 is 15 residues. CDR1 DFQATT and CDR2 SNEGSKA come from the germline V gene (reference sequence). CDR3 amino acids: CSAKNIAEINNEQFF.

The chain combines TRBV7-8 with TRBJ2-2. The CDR3 is 14 amino acids. Looked up from germline, CDR1 is SGHVS and CDR2 is FQNEAQ. CDR3 sequence: CASSLRFDTGELFF. Variable domain in full (rest from reference TRBV7-8 and TRBJ2-2): GAGVSQSPRYKVAKRGQDVALRCDPISGHVSLFWYQQALGQGPEFLTYFQNEAQLDKSGLPSDRFFAERPEGSVSTLKIQRTQQEDSAVYLCASSLRFDTGELFFGEGSRLTVL.

The chain joins TRBV6-5 to TRBJ1-6; as DNA is missing, the TRBD1 call by TCRdb cannot be tested. Per germline, CDR1 MNHEY and CDR2 SVGAGI. The CDR3 has 15 residues. The CDR3 is CATRTLDREGSPLHF.